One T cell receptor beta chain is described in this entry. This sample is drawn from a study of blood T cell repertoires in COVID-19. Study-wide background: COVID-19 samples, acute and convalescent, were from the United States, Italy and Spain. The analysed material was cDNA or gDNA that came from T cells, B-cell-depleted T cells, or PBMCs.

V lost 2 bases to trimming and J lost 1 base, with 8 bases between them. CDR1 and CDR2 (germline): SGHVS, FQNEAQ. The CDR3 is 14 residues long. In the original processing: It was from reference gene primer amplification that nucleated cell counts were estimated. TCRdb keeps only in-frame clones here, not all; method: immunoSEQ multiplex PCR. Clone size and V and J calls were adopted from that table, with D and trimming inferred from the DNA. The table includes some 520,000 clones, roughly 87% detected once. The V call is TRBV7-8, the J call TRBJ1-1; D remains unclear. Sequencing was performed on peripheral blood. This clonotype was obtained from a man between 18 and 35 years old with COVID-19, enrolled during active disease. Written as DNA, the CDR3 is TGTGCCAGCAGCTTATTATCCGGGAACACTGAAGCTTTCTTT. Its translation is CASSLLSGNTEAFF.